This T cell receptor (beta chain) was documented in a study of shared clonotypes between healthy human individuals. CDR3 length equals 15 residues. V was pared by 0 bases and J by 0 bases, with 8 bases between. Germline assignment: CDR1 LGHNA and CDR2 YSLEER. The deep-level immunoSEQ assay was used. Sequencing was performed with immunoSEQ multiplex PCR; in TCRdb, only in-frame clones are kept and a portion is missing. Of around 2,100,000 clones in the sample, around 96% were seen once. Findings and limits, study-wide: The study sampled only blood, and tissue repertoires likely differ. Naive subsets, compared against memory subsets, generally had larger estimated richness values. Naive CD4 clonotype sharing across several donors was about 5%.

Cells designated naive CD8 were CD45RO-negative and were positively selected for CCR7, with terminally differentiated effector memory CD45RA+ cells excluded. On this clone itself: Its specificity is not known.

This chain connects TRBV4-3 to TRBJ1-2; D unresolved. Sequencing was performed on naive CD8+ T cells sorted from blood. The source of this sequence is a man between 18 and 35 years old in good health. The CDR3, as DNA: TGCGCCAGCAGCCAAGATTGGCCGTCTAACTATGGCTACACCTTC. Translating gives CASSQDWPSNYGYTF.